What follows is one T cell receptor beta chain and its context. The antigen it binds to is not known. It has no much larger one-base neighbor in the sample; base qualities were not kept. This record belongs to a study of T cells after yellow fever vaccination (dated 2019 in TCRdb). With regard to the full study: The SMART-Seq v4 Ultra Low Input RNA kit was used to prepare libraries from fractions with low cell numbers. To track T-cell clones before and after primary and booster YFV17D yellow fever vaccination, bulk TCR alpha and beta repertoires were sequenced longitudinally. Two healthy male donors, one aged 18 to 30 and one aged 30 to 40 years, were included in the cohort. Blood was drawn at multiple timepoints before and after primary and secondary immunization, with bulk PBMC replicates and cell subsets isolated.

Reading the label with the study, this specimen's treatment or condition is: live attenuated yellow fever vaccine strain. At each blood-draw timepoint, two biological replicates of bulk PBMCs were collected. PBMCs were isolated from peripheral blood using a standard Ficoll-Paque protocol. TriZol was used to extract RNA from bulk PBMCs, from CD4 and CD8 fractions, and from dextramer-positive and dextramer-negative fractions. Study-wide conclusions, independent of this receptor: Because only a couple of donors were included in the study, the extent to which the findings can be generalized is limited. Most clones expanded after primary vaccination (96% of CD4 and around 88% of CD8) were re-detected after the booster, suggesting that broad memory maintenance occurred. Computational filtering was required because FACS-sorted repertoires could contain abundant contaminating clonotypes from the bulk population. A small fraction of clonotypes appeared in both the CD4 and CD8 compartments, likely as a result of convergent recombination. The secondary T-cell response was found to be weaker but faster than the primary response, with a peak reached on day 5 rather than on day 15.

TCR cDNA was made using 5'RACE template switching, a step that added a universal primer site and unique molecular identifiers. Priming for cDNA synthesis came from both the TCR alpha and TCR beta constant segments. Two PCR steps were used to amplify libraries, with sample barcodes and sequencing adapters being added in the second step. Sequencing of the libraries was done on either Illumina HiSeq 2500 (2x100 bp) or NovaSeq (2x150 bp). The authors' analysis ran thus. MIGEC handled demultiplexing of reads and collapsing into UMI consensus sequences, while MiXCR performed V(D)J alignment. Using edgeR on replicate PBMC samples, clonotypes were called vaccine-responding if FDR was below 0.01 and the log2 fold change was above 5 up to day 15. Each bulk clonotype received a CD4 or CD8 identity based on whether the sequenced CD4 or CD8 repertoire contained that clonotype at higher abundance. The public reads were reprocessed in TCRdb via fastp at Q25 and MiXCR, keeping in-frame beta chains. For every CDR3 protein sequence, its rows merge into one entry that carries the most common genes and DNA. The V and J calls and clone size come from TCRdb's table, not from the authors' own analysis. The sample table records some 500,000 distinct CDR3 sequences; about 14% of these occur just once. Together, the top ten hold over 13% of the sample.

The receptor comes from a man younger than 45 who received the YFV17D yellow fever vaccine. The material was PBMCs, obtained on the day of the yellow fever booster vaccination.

The CDR3 has the sequence CASSAGHDVGGYTF. The DNA sequence reads TGTGCCAGCAGCGCCGGGCATGACGTAGGTGGCTACACCTTC. This receptor chain uses TRBV5-4 and TRBJ1-2; no D segment can be confidently identified. Counted from cysteine to phenylalanine, this CDR3 has 14 amino acids. The kept DNA is CDR3 alone, 42 bases in frame from the first base. V and J lose 4 bases and 7 bases, and a span of 17 bases separates them. The germline V gene (reference sequence) sets CDR1 to SGHNT and CDR2 to YYREEE.